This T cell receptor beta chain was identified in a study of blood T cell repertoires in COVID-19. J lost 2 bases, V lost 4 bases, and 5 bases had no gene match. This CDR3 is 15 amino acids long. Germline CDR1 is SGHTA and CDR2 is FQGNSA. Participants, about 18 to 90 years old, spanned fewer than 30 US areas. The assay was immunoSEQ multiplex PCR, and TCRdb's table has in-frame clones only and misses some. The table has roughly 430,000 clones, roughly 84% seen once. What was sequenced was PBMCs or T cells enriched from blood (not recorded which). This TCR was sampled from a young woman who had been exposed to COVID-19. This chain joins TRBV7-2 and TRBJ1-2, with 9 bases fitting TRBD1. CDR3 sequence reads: CASSYSGTGNYGYTF. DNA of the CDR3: TGTGCCAGCAGCTACTCCGGGACAGGGAACTATGGCTACACCTTC.